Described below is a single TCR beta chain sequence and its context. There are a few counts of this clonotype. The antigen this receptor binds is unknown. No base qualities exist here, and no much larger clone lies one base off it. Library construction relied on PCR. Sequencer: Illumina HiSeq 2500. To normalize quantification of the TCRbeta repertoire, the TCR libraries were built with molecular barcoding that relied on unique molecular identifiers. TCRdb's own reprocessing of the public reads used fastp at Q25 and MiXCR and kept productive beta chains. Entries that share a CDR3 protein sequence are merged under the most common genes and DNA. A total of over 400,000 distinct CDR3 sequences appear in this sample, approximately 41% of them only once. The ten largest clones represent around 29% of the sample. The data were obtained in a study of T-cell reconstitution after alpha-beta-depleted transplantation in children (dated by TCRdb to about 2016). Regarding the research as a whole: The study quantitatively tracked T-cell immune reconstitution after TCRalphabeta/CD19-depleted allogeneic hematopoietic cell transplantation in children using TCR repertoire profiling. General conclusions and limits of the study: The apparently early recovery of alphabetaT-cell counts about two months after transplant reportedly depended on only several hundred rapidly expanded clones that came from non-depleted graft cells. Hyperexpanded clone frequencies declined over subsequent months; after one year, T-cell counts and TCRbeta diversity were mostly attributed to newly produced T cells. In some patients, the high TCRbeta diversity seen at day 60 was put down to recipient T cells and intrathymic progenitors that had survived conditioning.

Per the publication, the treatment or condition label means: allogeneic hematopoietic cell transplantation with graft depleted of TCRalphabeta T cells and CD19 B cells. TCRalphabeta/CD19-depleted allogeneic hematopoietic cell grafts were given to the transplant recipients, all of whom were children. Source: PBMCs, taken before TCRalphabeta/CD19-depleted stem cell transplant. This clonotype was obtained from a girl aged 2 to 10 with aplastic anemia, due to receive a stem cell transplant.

The nucleotide sequence reads as follows: TGTGCCAGCAGCCAAGATTCAGGGGTCGGTCCCATGAAAGCTTTCTTT. Protein translation: CASSQDSGVGPMKAFF. This receptor chain uses TRBV14 and TRBJ1-1; D gene: possibly TRBD1, on 6 matching bases. From the cysteine through the phenylalanine, the CDR3 covers 16 amino acids. The DNA shown is the 48-base CDR3, in frame from base 1. According to the germline V gene, CDR1 reads SGHDN and CDR2 reads FVKESK. Relative to germline, V is 0 bases shorter and J is 9 bases shorter, with 20 bases between their ends.